The 15 T cell receptor beta chains given below trace back to one sample, sequenced in a study of technical replicates of blood from a few donors. Sequencing used immunoSEQ multiplex PCR; TCRdb keeps in-frame clones, though not all of them. Of 91,000 or so clones listed, about 95% were seen once; the top ten hold over 0.25%. Sequencing was done on a sample of T cells isolated from PBMCs. These receptors all come from a human donor in good health.

The chain is built from TRBV6-6 and TRBJ1-5, with 9 bases aligning to TRBD1. Trimming removed 5 bases from V and 2 bases from J; junction bases left unmatched: 7. CDR1 is MNHNY and CDR2 is SVGAGI in the germline V gene (reference sequence). There are 16 residues in the CDR3. CDR3 residues: CASSPGTGSGNQPQHF. The CDR3 nucleotides are TGTGCCAGCAGTCCGGGGACAGGGAGCGGCAATCAGCCCCAGCATTTT.

The chain is built from TRBV10-3 and TRBJ1-1; TRBD1 aligns across 7 bases. Looked up from germline, CDR1 is ENHRY and CDR2 is SYGVKD. The J segment lost 1 base and the V segment lost 6 bases, leaving 8 bases of the junction unmatched. The CDR3 is made up of 15 amino acids. CDR3 loop: CAIRGRTGPNTEAFF. The CDR3, as DNA: TGTGCCATCAGGGGACGGACAGGCCCGAACACTGAAGCTTTCTTT.

This chain links TRBV10-3 with TRBJ2-7, with unresolved D. Germline V CDR1 and CDR2: ENHRY, SYGVKD. Trimming cost V 6 bases and J 5 bases, with 8 bases left between them. The length of the CDR3 is 11 residues. The DNA for the CDR3 is TGTGCCATCAGCCGACTCAACGAGCAGTACTTC. It specifies CAISRLNEQYF.

This chain uses TRBV28 with TRBJ2-2, with D possibly being TRBD1 (5 bases). Trimming removed 6 bases at V and 8 bases at J, with 22 bases between. CDR1 is MDHEN and CDR2 is SYDVKM in the germline V gene. The CDR3 has 16 residues. Here the CDR3 DNA reads TGTGCCAGCAGATCTACATCTAGGATAAGGGGTGGGGAGCTGTTTTTT. Protein sequence: CASRSTSRIRGGELFF.

The chain joins TRBV7-2 to TRBJ2-7; D is ambiguous. CDR3 length equals 13 residues. V was shortened by 5 bases and J by 0 bases, with 8 bases between the two germline ends. The germline CDR1 and CDR2 sequences are SGHTA and FQGNSA. The CDR3 sequence is CASSLIASYEQYF. CDR3 coding DNA: TGTGCCAGCAGCCTAATAGCCTCCTACGAGCAGTACTTC.

This chain uses TRBV7-3 with TRBJ1-2, with D possibly matching TRBD1 (6 bases). Germline V gene sequence: CDR1 SGHTA, CDR2 FQGTGA. V was shortened by 1 base and J by 5 bases, with 14 bases between the two germline ends. The CDR3 has 15 residues. CDR3 nucleotides: TGTGCCAGCAGCTTAATTTCCAGGGGTCCATATGGCTACACCTTC. Its protein is CASSLISRGPYGYTF.

The CDR3 region has the DNA TGCAGCGTTGGGACAGGGACCTCCACAGATACGCAGTATTTT. Encoded protein: CSVGTGTSTDTQYF. This rearrangement joins TRBV29-1 to TRBJ2-3; TRBD1 matches 8 bases. V shed 4 bases, J shed 2 bases, and the junction held 5 bases outside the gene matches. CDR1 and CDR2 from the germline V gene are SQVTM and ANQGSEA. The CDR3 sequence is 14 residues long.

This chain uses TRBV5-1 with TRBJ2-5, with a weak D call TRBD1 (6 bases). The CDR3 runs to 15 residues. Between the trimmed V and J ends, which lost 4 bases and 5 bases, there was a span of 18 bases. CDR1 SGHRS and CDR2 YFSETQ come from the germline V gene. DNA of the CDR3: TGCGCCAGCAGCAGAAACAGGGACATAGTGGAGACCCAGTACTTC. Its protein is CASSRNRDIVETQYF.

This chain uses TRBV7-8 with TRBJ1-1; 7 bases line up with TRBD1. Germline assignment: CDR1 SGHVS and CDR2 FQNEAQ. Trimming at V came to 3 bases and at J to 11 bases, leaving 6 bases not matched to a gene. The length of the CDR3 is 12 residues. Here the CDR3 DNA reads TGTGCCAGCAGCTTCGGGACAGCCGACGCTTTCTTT. Translation gives CASSFGTADAFF. The full variable domain, rest sourced from reference TRBV7-8 and TRBJ1-1, is GAGVSQSPRYKVAKRGQDVALRCDPISGHVSLFWYQQALGQGPEFLTYFQNEAQLDKSGLPSDRFFAERPEGSVSTLKIQRTQQEDSAVYLCASSFGTADAFFGQGTRLTVV.

The J gene is TRBJ2-1, the V gene TRBV7-8; 12 bases are shared with TRBD2. The CDR3 is 18 residues long. In germline, CDR1 is SGHVS, CDR2 FQNEAQ. Trimming cost V 3 bases and J 8 bases; bases outside gene matches: 14. CDR3 in amino acids: CASSFSKTSGRSIYEQFF. DNA of the CDR3: TGTGCCAGCAGCTTCTCTAAGACTAGCGGGAGAAGTATCTATGAGCAGTTCTTC.

The chain has TRBV5-6 and TRBJ1-2; TRBD1 is a possible D gene (6 bases). Trimming shortened V by 4 bases and J by 11 bases, and 18 bases separated the two germline ends. The germline CDR1 and CDR2 sequences are SGHDT and YYEEEE. CDR3 length: 13 residues. The CDR3 protein is CASSLGDTETYTF. Written as DNA, the CDR3 is TGTGCCAGCAGCCTTGGGGACACGGAGACGTACACCTTC.

The J gene is TRBJ2-3, the V gene TRBV7-2, with TRBD2 identical over 8 bases. Losses at the gene ends were 5 bases for V and 3 bases for J; bases not matched to a gene: 7. This CDR3 comprises 15 residues. Germline-derived CDR1 and CDR2 are SGHTA and FQGNSA. The CDR3 spells CASSLQSGGTDTQYF. The CDR3 DNA reads TGTGCCAGCAGCCTACAGTCGGGGGGGACAGATACGCAGTATTTT.

This chain connects TRBV6-1 to TRBJ2-5; 7 bases align to TRBD2. This CDR3 comprises 13 residues. The J segment lost 4 bases and the V segment lost 2 bases, leaving 1 base of the junction unmatched. CDR1 is MNHNS, CDR2 SASEGT, per germline. CDR3 in DNA: TGTGCCAGCAGTGAATGGGAGGGAGAGACCCAGTACTTC. Its protein product is CASSEWEGETQYF.

The rearrangement joins TRBV5-8 to TRBJ1-5; tentative D call: TRBD1 (6 bases). V was pared by 2 bases and J by 2 bases, with 11 bases between. Germline CDR1 SGHTS, CDR2 YDEGEE. This CDR3 comprises 15 residues. The CDR3 is CASSFWAGGNQPQHF. The CDR3 DNA sequence: TGTGCCAGCAGCTTCTGGGCAGGGGGCAATCAGCCCCAGCATTTT.

This clone showed up just once. The chain employs TRBV18 and TRBJ1-4; D is possibly TRBD1 (6 bases). Trimming removed 2 bases from V and 0 bases from J, with 7 bases in between. CDR3 size: 15 residues. Per the germline V gene, CDR1 is KGHSH and CDR2 is LQKENI. CDR3 bases: TGTGCCAGCTCACCAGCAGGGGCAACTAATGAAAAACTGTTTTTT. Translating gives CASSPAGATNEKLFF. Together with reference TRBV18 and TRBJ1-4, the CDR3 gives the full variable domain: NAGVMQNPRHLVRRRGQEARLRCSPMKGHSHVYWYRQLPEEGLKFMVYLQKENIIDESGMPKERFSAEFPKEGPSILRIQQVVRGDSAAYFCASSPAGATNEKLFFGSGTQLSVL.